One sample yielded the 21 T cell receptor beta chains listed below, sequenced in a study of T cell changes during pregnancy in multiple sclerosis. The data were produced by immunoSEQ multiplex PCR, yet TCRdb's version contains in-frame clones alone and is incomplete. The table lists under 100,000 clones, over 90% of them singletons. The specimen was peripheral blood, collected in the third trimester of pregnancy. The source is a female donor with multiple sclerosis, enrolled in a pregnancy study.

The V gene is TRBV2, the J gene TRBJ2-7; 9 bases fit TRBD1. Germline loops: CDR1 SNHLY, CDR2 FYNNEI. The junction had 4 bases not matched to a gene; V was cut back by 1 base and J by 0 bases. The CDR3 spans 16 residues. The CDR3 reads CASSEVGTGSSYEQYF. The DNA of the CDR3 is TGTGCCAGCAGTGAAGTAGGGACAGGGAGCTCCTACGAGCAGTACTTC.

The chain employs TRBV5-4 and TRBJ2-1, with 10 bases fitting TRBD2. The germline V gene encodes CDR1 SGHNT and CDR2 YYREEE (reference sequence). V lost 6 bases, J lost 0 bases, and 3 bases stayed unmatched. There are 15 residues in the CDR3. The CDR3 DNA follows: TGTGCCAGCAACCTAGCGGGGGCCTCCTACAATGAGCAGTTCTTC. It translates to CASNLAGASYNEQFF.

V gene TRBV4-1 combines with J gene TRBJ2-1, with D possibly matching TRBD1 (5 bases). The CDR3 totals 14 residues. V was clipped by 1 base and J by 7 bases, with 11 bases between them. Germline V gene lookup returns CDR1 MGHRA and CDR2 YSYEKL. This chain's CDR3 is CASSQGGVLNEQFF. The CDR3, as DNA: TGCGCCAGCAGCCAAGGGGGCGTCCTTAATGAGCAGTTCTTC.

In DNA form, the CDR3 reads TGCGCCACCCTCCCCAGGGCCGGGTACTTC. This gives the protein CATLPRAGYF. V usage is TRBV4-1 and J usage is TRBJ2-7; maybe TRBD1 (5 bases). CDR1 MGHRA and CDR2 YSYEKL come from the germline V gene. This CDR3 spans 10 amino acids. With 10 bases removed from V and 12 bases from J, the gap between germline ends came to 16 bases.

The chain links TRBV10-3 to TRBJ2-5; tentative D call: TRBD2 (6 bases). Looked up from germline, CDR1 is ENHRY and CDR2 is SYGVKD. The CDR3 contains 13 residues. Trimming removed 10 bases at V and 5 bases at J, with 17 bases between. CDR3 DNA: TGTGCCAGCTGGCGGGGCAGGGAGGAGACCCAGTACTTC. It codes for CASWRGREETQYF.

V is TRBV11-1 and J is TRBJ2-1, with 11 bases lining up with TRBD2. CDR3 size: 18 residues. V lost 3 bases and J lost 2; bases outside the gene matches: 9. CDR1 is SGHAT and CDR2 is FQDESV in the germline V gene (reference sequence). The CDR3, as DNA: TGTGCCAGCAGCTTGGCACTAGCGGGGGTGGTAACCTACAATGAGCAGTTCTTC. Translating it yields CASSLALAGVVTYNEQFF.

This chain links TRBV30 with TRBJ1-5; TRBD1 is a possible D gene (5 bases). CDR1 and CDR2 from the germline V gene are GTSNPN and SVGIG (reference sequence). The CDR3 is 14 amino acids. V gave up 3 bases and J gave up 0 bases, with 9 bases separating them. The CDR3 loop is CAWRPGYSNQPQHF. The CDR3 DNA reads as TGTGCCTGGAGGCCAGGGTATAGCAATCAGCCCCAGCATTTT.

This clone is deemed medium-sized. The V gene is TRBV4-2, the J gene TRBJ1-1, with a weak D call TRBD1 (5 bases). Trimming took 3 bases from V and 0 from J, leaving 14 bases between them. CDR1 LGHNA and CDR2 YNFKEQ come from the germline V gene. The CDR3 has 16 amino acids. The CDR3 nucleotides read TGTGCCAGCAGCCACACAGACAGTACAATGAACACTGAAGCTTTCTTT. This encodes CASSHTDSTMNTEAFF.

The chain joins TRBV19 to TRBJ2-7; TRBD1 aligns across 9 bases. Trimming cost V 5 bases and J 3 bases; bases outside gene matches: 8. The CDR3 spans 15 residues. From germline, CDR1 is LNHDA and CDR2 SQIVND (reference sequence). The DNA of the CDR3 is TGTGCCAGTAGTTCCCAGGGGACAGGGAGCTACGAGCAGTACTTC. Its translation: CASSSQGTGSYEQYF. The entire variable domain, with the rest obtained from reference TRBV19 and TRBJ2-7, is as follows: DGGITQSPKYLFRKEGQNVTLSCEQNLNHDAMYWYRQDPGQGLRLIYYSQIVNDFQKGDIAEGYSVSREKKESFPLTVTSAQKNPTAFYLCASSSQGTGSYEQYFGPGTRLTVT.

The gene calls are TRBV13 and TRBJ1-2, with D perhaps TRBD1 (6 bases). The CDR3 has 16 amino acids. Germline assignment: CDR1 PRHDT and CDR2 FYEKMQ (reference sequence). Trimming pared 1 base from V and 4 bases from J, leaving 16 bases between. This chain's CDR3 is CASSLVPGHGIYGYTF. CDR3 nucleotides: TGTGCCAGCAGCTTAGTCCCGGGACACGGGATCTATGGCTACACCTTC.

The chain has TRBV9 and TRBJ2-2, with D unresolved. The germline V gene has CDR1 SGDLS and CDR2 YYNGEE. V lost 0 bases to trimming and J lost 7 bases, with 13 bases between them. There are 15 residues in the CDR3. The CDR3 DNA is TGTGCCAGCAGCGTAGCCGGAGCCTACGGCGGGGAGCTGTTTTTT. This gives the protein CASSVAGAYGGELFF.

J is TRBJ2-1 and V is TRBV11-3; 8 bases fit TRBD1. With V trimmed by 3 bases and J by 8 bases, 0 bases remained unmatched. This CDR3 comprises 12 residues. Germline V lookup: CDR1 SGHNT, CDR2 YENEEA. The DNA for the CDR3 is TGTGCCAGCAGCTTGACAGGGGATGAGCAGTTCTTC. Amino acid sequence: CASSLTGDEQFF.

The CDR3: CASSEIGRGTEAFF. For the CDR3, the DNA is TGTGCCAGCAGTGAGATTGGGAGGGGCACTGAAGCTTTCTTT. The chain is built from TRBV6-1 and TRBJ1-1; possibly TRBD1 for D (5 bases). The CDR3 is 14 residues long. CDR1 is MNHNS and CDR2 is SASEGT in the germline V gene. Trimming stripped 3 bases from V and 4 bases from J, with 12 bases between.

The V and J genes are TRBV7-6 and TRBJ2-1; 15 nucleotides match TRBD2. V was pared by 1 base and J by 6 bases, with 7 bases of the junction left unmatched. Germline CDR1 is SGHVS and CDR2 is FNYEAQ. There are 18 residues in the CDR3. The CDR3: CASSLVGTSGGPSNEQFF. The CDR3 coding sequence is TGTGCCAGCAGCTTAGTCGGGACTAGCGGGGGGCCAAGCAATGAGCAGTTCTTC.

This clone came up once. The CDR3 sequence is CASSLGGLVSTDTQYF. The DNA for the CDR3 is TGTGCCAGCAGCTTGGGGGGGCTTGTTAGCACAGATACGCAGTATTTT. The V gene is TRBV5-6, the J gene TRBJ2-3, with D possibly matching TRBD1 (6 bases). There are 16 residues in the CDR3. V lost 0 bases, J lost 0 bases, and 11 bases lay in between. Germline CDR1 is SGHDT and CDR2 is YYEEEE.

The rearrangement links TRBV9 to TRBJ2-2; a possible D gene is TRBD1 (5 bases). The V end lost 7 bases, the J end lost 1 base, and 8 bases lay between the germline ends. The CDR3 runs 13 residues. Germline values: CDR1 SGDLS, CDR2 YYNGEE. The CDR3 nucleotides are TGTGCCAGCGGGGCAGAGAACACCGGGGAGCTGTTTTTT. This codes for CASGAENTGELFF. Looking up the rest from reference TRBV9 and TRBJ2-2 gives the full variable domain: DSGVTQTPKHLITATGQRVTLRCSPRSGDLSVYWYQQSLDQGLQFLIQYYNGEERAKGNILERFSAQQFPDLHSELNLSSLELGDSALYFCASGAENTGELFFGEGSRLTVL.

This rearrangement joins TRBV11-2 to TRBJ2-2, with D unclear. CDR3 length: 13 residues. The germline CDR1 and CDR2 sequences are SGHAT and FQNNGV. V lost 5 bases, J lost 4 bases, and 8 bases lay in between. The DNA of the CDR3 is TGTGCCAGCAGCCCCTTACTCACCGGGGAGCTGTTTTTT. Its protein is CASSPLLTGELFF.

This clone occurred once. The chain has TRBV18 and TRBJ1-1, with TRBD1 identical over 7 bases. Germline loops: CDR1 KGHSH, CDR2 LQKENI. The CDR3 loop spans 13 amino acids. V was clipped by 3 bases and J by 3 bases; unmatched bases: 1. CDR3 in amino acids: CASSPGQDTEAFF. The CDR3 DNA sequence: TGTGCCAGCTCACCCGGACAGGACACTGAAGCTTTCTTT.

The rearrangement joins TRBV6-5 to TRBJ2-7; 11 nucleotides match TRBD1. Per the germline V gene, CDR1 is MNHEY and CDR2 is SVGAGI. The CDR3 is made up of 15 amino acids. The ends lost 5 bases at V and 0 bases at J; junction bases unmatched: 3. This CDR3 reads CASSQGTGGSYEQYF. The DNA of the CDR3 is TGTGCCAGCAGTCAAGGGACAGGGGGCTCCTACGAGCAGTACTTC.

The chain combines TRBV12-5 with TRBJ2-5; 7 bases are a match to TRBD2. Germline CDR1 LGHNT, CDR2 FRNRAP. This CDR3 contains 12 residues. Losses at the gene ends were 8 bases for V and 5 bases for J; bases not matched to a gene: 5. This CDR3 is CASTGEGETQYF. In DNA, the CDR3 is TGTGCTAGTACGGGGGAGGGTGAGACCCAGTACTTC.

The chain has TRBV19 and TRBJ1-6; 10 nucleotides line up with TRBD1. J was trimmed by 10 bases and V by 7 bases; bases with no gene match: 7. Looked up from germline, CDR1 is LNHDA and CDR2 is SQIVND (reference sequence). The CDR3 has 14 amino acids. Here the CDR3 reads CASIPGQGLSPLHF. The CDR3 DNA sequence: TGTGCCAGTATTCCGGGACAGGGGTTGTCACCCCTCCACTTT.